These T cell receptor beta chains were read from a single sample in a study of blood T cell repertoires in COVID-19. Assay used: immunoSEQ multiplex PCR; TCRdb lists only in-frame clones, some missing. Of 200,000 to 300,000 clones listed, approximately 86% are singletons. The specimen sequenced was peripheral blood. These receptors were obtained from a man aged 25-45 years with active or convalescent COVID-19. Each CDR3 is given with its conserved first and last residue. D genes are given only for firm matches. Not all rows give a size; the values are once, few, many and, for expanded clones, a class.

D gene,clone size,V gene,J gene,CDR3 DNA,CDR3 protein
NA,few,TRBV9,TRBJ2-5,TGTGCCAGCAGCGTAGATAGGGGCGGGGCACAAGAGACCCAGTACTTC,CASSVDRGGAQETQYF
TRBD2,NA,TRBV7-9,TRBJ2-7,TGTGCCAGCAGCTTATCAGCGGGGGGTACGGGCGAGCAGTACTTC,CASSLSAGGTGEQYF
TRBD1,NA,TRBV5-1,TRBJ1-3,TGCGCCAGCAGCTGGACCTTCGGGACAGGGGTTTCTGGAAACACCATATATTTT,CASSWTFGTGVSGNTIYF
TRBD2,NA,TRBV25-1,TRBJ2-7,TGTGCCAGCACTCGGGGGGGCCCCTTCTACGAGCAGTACTTC,CASTRGGPFYEQYF
NA,NA,TRBV4-1,TRBJ2-6,TGCGCCAGCAGCCAAGTCACTTTCCGAGGTCCTGGGGCCAACGTCCTGACTTTC,CASSQVTFRGPGANVLTF
NA,NA,TRBV11-3,TRBJ1-2,TGTGCCAGCAGCTTACTCGGCGGCGCAGGCTACACCTTC,CASSLLGGAGYTF
NA,NA,TRBV5-6,TRBJ2-2,TGTGCCAGCAGCCAATTGACAGGGAACACCGGGGAGCTGTTTTTT,CASSQLTGNTGELFF
NA,NA,TRBV5-6,TRBJ1-1,TGTGCCAGCAGCTTTCCAGGGGAACGCACTGAAGCTTTCTTT,CASSFPGERTEAFF
NA,NA,TRBV30,TRBJ2-3,TGTGCCTGGAGTACCGACCTAGAGAGCACAGATACGCAGTATTTT,CAWSTDLESTDTQYF
TRBD1,NA,TRBV27,TRBJ2-2,TGTGCCAGCAGTCGACAGGGGGCGGGGACCGGGGAGCTGTTTTTT,CASSRQGAGTGELFF
NA,NA,TRBV29-1,TRBJ1-5,TGCAGCGTTTCCCCCGGCGGGGCTAGCAATCAGCCCCAGCATTTT,CSVSPGGASNQPQHF
TRBD2,NA,TRBV7-6,TRBJ2-2,TGTGCCAGCAGCTTAATGCGGGGGGCAAACACCGGGGAGCTGTTTTTT,CASSLMRGANTGELFF
NA,once,TRBV9,TRBJ2-1,TGTGCCAGCAGCTCCCGCGGCGGGGCGTACAATGAGCAGTTCTTC,CASSSRGGAYNEQFF
NA,NA,TRBV7-2,TRBJ1-5,TGTGCCAGCAGCTTAGCGGCCACGAATCAGCCCCAGCATTTT,CASSLAATNQPQHF
TRBD1,few,TRBV3-1/TRBV3-2,TRBJ2-3,TGTGCCAGCTCCCAGGGGGCAGATACGCAGTATTTT,CASSQGADTQYF
TRBD2,NA,TRBV4-1,TRBJ2-1,TGCGCCAGCAGCCAAGAGGGGACTAGTCTCCGCCATGAGCAGTTCTTC,CASSQEGTSLRHEQFF
TRBD1,few,TRBV6-5,TRBJ1-1,TGTGCCAGCACTCCAGGGGGTAAAGTCACTGAAGCTTTCTTT,CASTPGGKVTEAFF
NA,once,TRBV12-3/TRBV12-4,TRBJ1-5,TGTGCCAGCAGTTTTCAGAACAATCAGCCCCAGCATTTT,CASSFQNNQPQHF
TRBD2,NA,TRBV5-4,TRBJ2-1,TGTGCCAGCAGCTTGGAGCGGGGGTTTATCGGTTATGAGCAGTTCTTC,CASSLERGFIGYEQFF
NA,once,TRBV11-1,TRBJ1-2,TGTGCCAGCAGCCTACCTGGACACCGCTATGGCTACACCTTC,CASSLPGHRYGYTF
TRBD2,NA,TRBV5-4,TRBJ2-7,TGTGCCAGCAGCTTCCCCGGGACTAGCGGGGACGAGCAGTACTTC,CASSFPGTSGDEQYF
NA,NA,TRBV6-5,TRBJ1-2,TGTGCCAGCAGGCGGGCCCCCGAGGCGGGCTATGGCTACACCTTC,CASRRAPEAGYGYTF
TRBD1,NA,TRBV5-1,TRBJ1-1,TGCGCCAGCAGCTTGACAGGGGAGTTCACTGAAGCTTTCTTT,CASSLTGEFTEAFF
NA,once,TRBV7-6,TRBJ1-2,TGTGCCAGCAGCTTATATGGGGAGGGCGGCTACACCTTC,CASSLYGEGGYTF
NA,NA,TRBV5-3,TRBJ1-3,TGTGCCCGGCGGGAAAACTCCCAGTGGAGTCGCTCTGGAAACACCATATATTTT,CARRENSQWSRSGNTIYF
NA,NA,TRBV6-5,TRBJ2-1,TGTGCCAGCAGTTACTCGTTACAGGGCCATGAGCAGTTCTTC,CASSYSLQGHEQFF
NA,few,TRBV7-2,TRBJ1-5,TGTGCCAGCAGCTTAGATCCTACTACCTATCAGCCCCAGCATTTT,CASSLDPTTYQPQHF
NA,NA,TRBV27,TRBJ1-2,TGTGCCAGCGGGCCGGGGACAAACTATGGCTACACCTTC,CASGPGTNYGYTF
TRBD2,NA,TRBV15,TRBJ2-7,TGTGCCACCAGATCGTCCCAAACTAGCGGGGGCCTACTGGTTGAGCAGTACTTC,CATRSSQTSGGLLVEQYF
NA,NA,TRBV5-4,TRBJ2-2,TGTGCCAGCAGCCGCGACGCGACAGCAGATACCGGGGAGCTGTTTTTT,CASSRDATADTGELFF
NA,NA,TRBV19,TRBJ2-5,TGTGCCAGTAGTATAGGGACATTTCAAGAGACCCAGTACTTC,CASSIGTFQETQYF
TRBD1,NA,TRBV28,TRBJ2-7,TGTGCCAGCAACGACAGGGATCCCGACGAGCAGTACTTC,CASNDRDPDEQYF
NA,NA,TRBV2,TRBJ2-7,TGTGCCAGCGATGAACAGGGTATCAATTACGAGCAGTACTTC,CASDEQGINYEQYF
TRBD1,NA,TRBV30,TRBJ1-1,TGTGCCTGGAGTGTCGACAGGGGGGGTGAAGCTTTCTTT,CAWSVDRGGEAFF
NA,once,TRBV7-8,TRBJ1-4,TGTGCCAGCAGCTTAGGGGGCCCAGTCGGTCTTCTGTTTTTT,CASSLGGPVGLLFF
TRBD1,NA,TRBV7-2,TRBJ2-6,TGTGCCAGCAGCCCCCGGGACAGAGCCAGCTCTGGGGCCAACGTCCTGACTTTC,CASSPRDRASSGANVLTF
TRBD1,NA,TRBV5-1,TRBJ1-2,TGCGCCAGCAGCCTCCCTAGGACAGGCGACTATGGCTACACCTTC,CASSLPRTGDYGYTF
NA,few,TRBV6-2/TRBV6-3,TRBJ2-6,TGTGCCAGCAGTCCAGTACCTCGGACAAGCTCTGGGGCCAACGTCCTGACTTTC,CASSPVPRTSSGANVLTF
NA,NA,TRBV29-1,TRBJ1-2,TGCAGCGCCGGACAGTCTAACTATGGCTACACCTTC,CSAGQSNYGYTF
TRBD1,NA,TRBV28,TRBJ1-6,TGTGCCAGCAGTTCGTCACAGGGGACACCCCTCCACTTT,CASSSSQGTPLHF
NA,once,TRBV11-2,TRBJ1-2,TGTGCCAGCAGCCCCGCGGGAGACTATGGCTACACCTTC,CASSPAGDYGYTF
NA,once,TRBV29-1,TRBJ2-3,TGCAGCTCCCGCCTAGCACCAGATACGCAGTATTTT,CSSRLAPDTQYF
NA,NA,TRBV7-9,TRBJ1-1,TGTGCCAGCAGCACCGGACAACCAATGAACACTGAAGCTTTCTTT,CASSTGQPMNTEAFF
TRBD2,NA,TRBV4-1,TRBJ2-3,TGCGCCAGCAGCCCGTATCTCAGCGGGGGGGCCGAAGATACGCAGTATTTT,CASSPYLSGGAEDTQYF
TRBD1,NA,TRBV2,TRBJ1-6,TGTGCCAGCAACCCGGGGGACAGGGTCGGTTCACCCCTCCACTTT,CASNPGDRVGSPLHF
TRBD1,NA,TRBV6-2/TRBV6-3,TRBJ1-5,TGTGCCAGCAGTTCGACAGGGGCCGGGAATCAGCCCCAGCATTTT,CASSSTGAGNQPQHF
NA,few,TRBV25-1,TRBJ1-4,TGTGCCAGCAGTGCCCGTGTGGCAGGGATGAATGAAAAACTGTTTTTT,CASSARVAGMNEKLFF
TRBD1,NA,TRBV4-3,TRBJ1-1,TGCGCCAGCAGCCAAGATAGATGGACAGGGGTGACTGAAGCTTTCTTT,CASSQDRWTGVTEAFF
NA,NA,TRBV6-5,TRBJ2-3,TGTGCCAGCAGTCCGCAAATAGCCCCAGATACGCAGTATTTT,CASSPQIAPDTQYF
TRBD1,NA,TRBV19,TRBJ1-1,TGTGCCAGTAGTACAGACAGGGACACCGAAGCTTTCTTT,CASSTDRDTEAFF
TRBD1,NA,TRBV9,TRBJ2-5,TGTGCCAGCAGCGCGACTTCGGGACAGACCCAAGAGACCCAGTACTTC,CASSATSGQTQETQYF
NA,NA,TRBV4-2,TRBJ2-1,TGTGCCAGCAGCCAAGGAAGGGCCGGGACTGGGGATTACAATGAGCAGTTCTTC,CASSQGRAGTGDYNEQFF
NA,NA,TRBV5-7,TRBJ1-2,TGTGCCAGCAGCTTGCCTCGAGCTAACTATGGCTACACCTTC,CASSLPRANYGYTF
NA,few,TRBV2,TRBJ2-4,TGTGCCAGCACCCGGGAGAATCTTCTAGCCAAAAACATTCAGTACTTC,CASTRENLLAKNIQYF
NA,NA,TRBV4-3,TRBJ2-1,TGCGCCAGCAGCCAAGATCATGGCAGGTTAAATGAGCAGTTCTTC,CASSQDHGRLNEQFF
NA,NA,TRBV9,TRBJ2-7,TGTGCCAGCTCCTTCACAGGGAAGGGAACCTACGAGCAGTACTTC,CASSFTGKGTYEQYF
NA,NA,TRBV3-1/TRBV3-2,TRBJ1-1,TGTGCCAGCAGCCAAGGCACCCAAGCGAACACTGAAGCTTTCTTT,CASSQGTQANTEAFF
TRBD1,NA,TRBV30,TRBJ2-2,TGTGCCCACGAAAGGGGGCTCGGCGGGGAGCTGTTTTTT,CAHERGLGGELFF
TRBD1,NA,TRBV5-4,TRBJ2-5,TGTGCCAGCAGCAAAACCGGGACAGGGGGGTTCAGTCAAGAGACCCAGTACTTC,CASSKTGTGGFSQETQYF
NA,NA,TRBV18,TRBJ2-5,TGTGCCAGCTCACACGGGGTTCGACAAGAGACCCAGTACTTC,CASSHGVRQETQYF